This TCR beta chain was recorded in a study of identical twins. A note on this clonotype: No antigen is known for it.

Each cDNA held unique molecular identifiers, and template switching gave it a universal primer site. TCRdb re-called the 5' RACE reads with MiXCR, one entry per CDR3 protein. The table has 600,000 to 850,000 distinct CDR3 sequences, over 15% seen once. The donor group consisted entirely of healthy Caucasians. Broader study findings: Conclusions were drawn cross-sectionally by statistical analysis, without following the same donors.

CDR3 size: 14 residues. Trimming removed 4 bases from V and 2 bases from J, with 11 bases in between. CDR1 and CDR2 (germline): SGHRS, YFSETQ. The same specimen was also included in a second study, on T cells expressing NK-cell markers. That paper notes: The leading position in the CD3+CD56-NKG2C+ fraction of a handful of donors also went to these clonotypes.

The V gene is TRBV5-1, the J gene TRBJ2-3; D is unresolved. The TCR originated in a woman aged 18-35 years in good health. Sequencing was carried out using PBMCs. CDR3 region: CASSDGVDTDTQYF. CDR3 in DNA: TGCGCCAGCAGCGATGGAGTAGACACAGATACGCAGTATTTT.